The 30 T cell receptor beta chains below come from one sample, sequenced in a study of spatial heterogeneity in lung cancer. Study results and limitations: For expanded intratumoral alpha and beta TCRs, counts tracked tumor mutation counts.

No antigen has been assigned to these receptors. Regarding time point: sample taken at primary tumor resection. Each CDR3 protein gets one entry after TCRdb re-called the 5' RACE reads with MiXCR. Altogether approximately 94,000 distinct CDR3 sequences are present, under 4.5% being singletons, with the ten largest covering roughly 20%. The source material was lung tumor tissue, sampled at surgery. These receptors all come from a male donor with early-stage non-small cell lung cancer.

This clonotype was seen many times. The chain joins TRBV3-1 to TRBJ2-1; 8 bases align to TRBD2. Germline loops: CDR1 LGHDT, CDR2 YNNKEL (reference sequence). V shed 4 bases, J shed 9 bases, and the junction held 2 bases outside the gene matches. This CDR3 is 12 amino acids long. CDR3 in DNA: TGTGCCAGCAGCCTGCTAGCGGGTGAGCAGTTCTTC. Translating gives CASSLLAGEQFF.

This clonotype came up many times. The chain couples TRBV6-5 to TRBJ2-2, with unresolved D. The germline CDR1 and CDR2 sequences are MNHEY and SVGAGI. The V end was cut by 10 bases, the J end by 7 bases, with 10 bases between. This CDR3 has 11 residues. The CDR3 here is CATYQVGELFF. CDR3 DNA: TGTGCCACCTACCAGGTCGGGGAGCTGTTTTTT.

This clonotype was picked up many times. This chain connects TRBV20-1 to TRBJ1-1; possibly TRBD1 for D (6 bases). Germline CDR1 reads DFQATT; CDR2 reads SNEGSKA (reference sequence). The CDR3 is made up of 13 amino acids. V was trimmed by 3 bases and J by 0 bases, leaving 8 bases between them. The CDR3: CSASRDMNTEAFF. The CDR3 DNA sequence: TGCAGTGCTAGTCGGGACATGAACACTGAAGCTTTCTTT.

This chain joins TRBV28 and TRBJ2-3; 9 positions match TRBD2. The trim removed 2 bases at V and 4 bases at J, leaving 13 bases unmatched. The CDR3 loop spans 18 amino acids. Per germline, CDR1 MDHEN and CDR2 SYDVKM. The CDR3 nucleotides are TGTGCCAGCAGTTTACGTGGTTGGCGGGAGGGCCTATCAGATACGCAGTATTTT. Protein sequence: CASSLRGWREGLSDTQYF. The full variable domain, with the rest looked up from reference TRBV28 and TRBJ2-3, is DVKVTQSSRYLVKRTGEKVFLECVQDMDHENMFWYRQDPGLGLRLIYFSYDVKMKEKGDIPEGYSVSREKKERFSLILESASTNQTSMYLCASSLRGWREGLSDTQYFGPGTRLTVL.

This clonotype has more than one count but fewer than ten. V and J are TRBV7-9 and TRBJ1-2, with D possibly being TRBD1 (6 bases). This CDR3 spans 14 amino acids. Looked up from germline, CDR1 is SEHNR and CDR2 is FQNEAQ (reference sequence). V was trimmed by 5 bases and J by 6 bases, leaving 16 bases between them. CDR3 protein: CASSPGGGRDGYTF. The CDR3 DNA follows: TGTGCCAGCAGCCCGGGCGGGGGGCGAGATGGCTACACCTTC.

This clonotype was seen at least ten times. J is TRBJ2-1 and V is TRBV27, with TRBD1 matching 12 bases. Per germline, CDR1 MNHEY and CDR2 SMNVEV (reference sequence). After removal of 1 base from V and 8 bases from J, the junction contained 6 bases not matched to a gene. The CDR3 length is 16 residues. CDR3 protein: CASSLLGTGGTDEQFF. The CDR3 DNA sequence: TGTGCCAGCAGTTTATTAGGGACAGGGGGCACGGATGAGCAGTTCTTC.

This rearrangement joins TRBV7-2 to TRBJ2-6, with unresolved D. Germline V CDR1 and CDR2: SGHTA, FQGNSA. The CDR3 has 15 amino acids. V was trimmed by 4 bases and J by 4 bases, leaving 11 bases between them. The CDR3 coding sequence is TGTGCCAGCAGCTCAGATTCCTCAGGGGCCAACGTCCTGACTTTC. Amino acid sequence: CASSSDSSGANVLTF.

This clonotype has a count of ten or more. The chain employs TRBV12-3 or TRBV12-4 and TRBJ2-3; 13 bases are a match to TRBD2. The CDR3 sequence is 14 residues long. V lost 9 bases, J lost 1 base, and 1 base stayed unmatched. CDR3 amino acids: CASGLAGGTDTQYF. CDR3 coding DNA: TGTGCCAGTGGACTAGCGGGAGGCACAGATACGCAGTATTTT.

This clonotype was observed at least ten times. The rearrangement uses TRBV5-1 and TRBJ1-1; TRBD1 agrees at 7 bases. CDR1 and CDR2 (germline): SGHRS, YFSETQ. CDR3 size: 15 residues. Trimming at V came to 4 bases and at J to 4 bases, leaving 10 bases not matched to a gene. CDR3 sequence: CASSRFEQGRTEAFF. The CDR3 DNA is TGCGCCAGCAGCCGATTCGAACAGGGGCGCACTGAAGCTTTCTTT.

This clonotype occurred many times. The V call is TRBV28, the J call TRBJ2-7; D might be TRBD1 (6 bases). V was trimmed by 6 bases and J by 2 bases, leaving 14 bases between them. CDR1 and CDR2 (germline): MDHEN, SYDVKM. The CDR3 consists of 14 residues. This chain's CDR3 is CASSRDTKPYEQYF. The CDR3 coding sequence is TGTGCCAGCAGCCGGGACACTAAACCCTACGAGCAGTACTTC.

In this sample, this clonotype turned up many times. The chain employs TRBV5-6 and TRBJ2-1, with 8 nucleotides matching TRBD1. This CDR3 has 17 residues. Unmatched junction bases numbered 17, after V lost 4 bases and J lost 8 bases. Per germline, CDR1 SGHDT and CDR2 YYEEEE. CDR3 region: CASSVPGETGDLDEQFF. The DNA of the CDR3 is TGTGCCAGCAGCGTACCCGGTGAGACAGGGGATTTGGATGAGCAGTTCTTC.

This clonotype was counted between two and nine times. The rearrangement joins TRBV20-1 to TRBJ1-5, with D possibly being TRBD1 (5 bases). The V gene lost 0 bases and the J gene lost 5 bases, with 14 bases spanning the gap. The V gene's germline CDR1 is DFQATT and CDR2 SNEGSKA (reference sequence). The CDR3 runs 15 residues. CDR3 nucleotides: TGCAGTGCTAGAGATCTCATCACGGGGGATCAGCCCCAGCATTTT. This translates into CSARDLITGDQPQHF.

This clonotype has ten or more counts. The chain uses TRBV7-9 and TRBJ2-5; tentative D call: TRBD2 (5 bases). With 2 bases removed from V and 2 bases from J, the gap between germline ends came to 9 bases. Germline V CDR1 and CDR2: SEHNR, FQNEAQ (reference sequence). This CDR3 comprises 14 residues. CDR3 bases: TGTGCCAGCAGCTTACTCCGGGGTCAAGAGACCCAGTACTTC. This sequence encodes CASSLLRGQETQYF. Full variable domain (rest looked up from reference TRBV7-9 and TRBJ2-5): DTGVSQNPRHKITKRGQNVTFRCDPISEHNRLYWYRQTLGQGPEFLTYFQNEAQLEKSRLLSDRFSAERPKGSFSTLEIQRTEQGDSAMYLCASSLLRGQETQYFGPGTRLLVL.

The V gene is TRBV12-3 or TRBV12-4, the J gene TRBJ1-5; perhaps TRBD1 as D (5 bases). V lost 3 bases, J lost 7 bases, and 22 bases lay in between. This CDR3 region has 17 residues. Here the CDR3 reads CASSFGAGLRLGQPQHF. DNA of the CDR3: TGTGCCAGCAGTTTTGGCGCAGGGTTACGCCTCGGGCAGCCCCAGCATTTT.

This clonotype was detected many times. CDR3 sequence (DNA): TGTGCCAGCAGCCGACAGGGGGGTACCGGGGAGCTGTTTTTT. Translation gives CASSRQGGTGELFF. The gene calls are TRBV11-2 and TRBJ2-2; 9 nucleotides align to TRBD1. With 5 bases clipped from V and 5 bases from J, the junction kept 3 bases outside the gene matches. CDR1 SGHAT and CDR2 FQNNGV come from the germline V gene. The CDR3 runs 14 residues.

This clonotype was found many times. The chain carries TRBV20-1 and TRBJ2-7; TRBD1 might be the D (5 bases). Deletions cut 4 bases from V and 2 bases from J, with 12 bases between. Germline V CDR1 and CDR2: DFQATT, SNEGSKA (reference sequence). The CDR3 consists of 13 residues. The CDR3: CSAIDSLTYEQYF. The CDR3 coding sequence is TGCAGTGCTATCGACAGTCTGACCTACGAGCAGTACTTC.

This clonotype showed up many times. In DNA form, the CDR3 reads TGCGCCAGCAGCTTTGGACCTGCCCAAGATACGCAGTATTTT. This codes for CASSFGPAQDTQYF. The V call is TRBV5-1, the J call TRBJ2-3; D is unresolved. The CDR3 is made up of 14 amino acids. Per germline, CDR1 SGHRS and CDR2 YFSETQ. V lost 2 bases to trimming and J lost 5 bases, with 12 bases between them.

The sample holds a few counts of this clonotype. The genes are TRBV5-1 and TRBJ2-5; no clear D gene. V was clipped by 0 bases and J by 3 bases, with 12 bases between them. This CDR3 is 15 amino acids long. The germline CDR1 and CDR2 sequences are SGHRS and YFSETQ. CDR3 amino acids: CASSLAPRKEETQYF. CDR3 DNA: TGCGCCAGCAGCTTGGCCCCACGGAAAGAAGAGACCCAGTACTTC.

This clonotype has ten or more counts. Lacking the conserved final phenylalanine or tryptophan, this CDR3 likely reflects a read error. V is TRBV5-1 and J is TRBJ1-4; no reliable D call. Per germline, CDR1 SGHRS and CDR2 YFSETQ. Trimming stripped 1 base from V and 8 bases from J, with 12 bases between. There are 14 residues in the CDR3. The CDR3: CASSLLGVGEKLFS. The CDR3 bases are TGCGCCAGCAGCTTGCTGGGAGTTGGGGAAAAACTGTTTTCT.

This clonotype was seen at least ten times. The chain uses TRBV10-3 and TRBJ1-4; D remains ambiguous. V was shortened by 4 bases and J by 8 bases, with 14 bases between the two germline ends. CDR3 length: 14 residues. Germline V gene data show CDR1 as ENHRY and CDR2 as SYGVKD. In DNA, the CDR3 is TGTGCCATCAGTGGATCGGGAACCGGGGAAAAACTGTTTTTT. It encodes CAISGSGTGEKLFF.

CDR3 sequence reads: CASSIRDGSTDTQYF. CDR3 DNA: TGTGCCAGCAGCATCCGGGACGGCAGCACAGATACGCAGTATTTT. This chain connects TRBV7-9 to TRBJ2-3, with D perhaps assigned TRBD1 or TRBD2 (5 bases each). The CDR3 has 15 residues. V lost 5 bases and J lost 0, with 12 bases in between. CDR1 is SEHNR, CDR2 FQNEAQ, per germline (reference sequence).

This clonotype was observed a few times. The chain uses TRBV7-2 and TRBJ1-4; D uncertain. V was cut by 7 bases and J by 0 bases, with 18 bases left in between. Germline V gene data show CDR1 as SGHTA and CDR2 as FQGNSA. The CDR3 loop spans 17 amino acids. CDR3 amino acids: CASTIDGELTTNEKLFF. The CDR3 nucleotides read TGTGCCAGCACCATAGACGGAGAACTAACAACTAATGAAAAACTGTTTTTT. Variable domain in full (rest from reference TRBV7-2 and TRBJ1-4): GAGVSQSPSNKVTEKGKDVELRCDPISGHTALYWYRQSLGQGLEFLIYFQGNSAPDKSGLPSDRFSAERTGGSVSTLTIQRTQQEDSAVYLCASTIDGELTTNEKLFFGSGTQLSVL.

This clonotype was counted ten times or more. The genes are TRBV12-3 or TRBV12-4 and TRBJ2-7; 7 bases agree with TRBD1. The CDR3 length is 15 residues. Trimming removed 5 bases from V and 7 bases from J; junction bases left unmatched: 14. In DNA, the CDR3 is TGTGCCAGCAGTCTTAGACAGGGATTTGGTCGGGAGCAGTACTTC. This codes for CASSLRQGFGREQYF.

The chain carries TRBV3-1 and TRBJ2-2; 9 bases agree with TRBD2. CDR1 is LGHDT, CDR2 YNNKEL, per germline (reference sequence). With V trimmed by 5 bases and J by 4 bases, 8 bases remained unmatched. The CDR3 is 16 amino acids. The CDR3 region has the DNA TGTGCCAGCAGCAGATACTCTAGCGGGACCACCGGGGAGCTGTTTTTT. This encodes CASSRYSSGTTGELFF. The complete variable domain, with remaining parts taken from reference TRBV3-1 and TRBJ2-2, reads DTAVSQTPKYLVTQMGNDKSIKCEQNLGHDTMYWYKQDSKKFLKIMFSYNNKELIINETVPNRFSPKSPDKAHLNLHINSLELGDSAVYFCASSRYSSGTTGELFFGEGSRLTVL.

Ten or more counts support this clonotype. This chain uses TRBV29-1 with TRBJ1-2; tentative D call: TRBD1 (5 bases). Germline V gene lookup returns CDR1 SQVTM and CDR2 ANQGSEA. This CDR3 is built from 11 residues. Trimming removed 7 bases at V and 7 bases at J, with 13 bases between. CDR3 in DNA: TGCAGCGGCGGGGGGAGCCCTGGCTACACCTTC. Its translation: CSGGGSPGYTF.

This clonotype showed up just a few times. This CDR3 reads CASSAGVEYEQYF. The CDR3 nucleotides read TGTGCCAGCAGCGCCGGGGTCGAATACGAGCAGTACTTC. This chain connects TRBV11-2 to TRBJ2-7; TRBD2 might be the D (5 bases). Looked up from germline, CDR1 is SGHAT and CDR2 is FQNNGV. The CDR3 sequence is 13 residues long. The germline V and J ends were trimmed by 5 bases and 4 bases, with 12 bases remaining between them.

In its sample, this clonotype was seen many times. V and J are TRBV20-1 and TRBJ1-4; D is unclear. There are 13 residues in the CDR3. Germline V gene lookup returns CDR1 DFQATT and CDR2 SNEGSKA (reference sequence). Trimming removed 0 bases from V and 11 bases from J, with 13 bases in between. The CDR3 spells CSARDRGSSKLFF. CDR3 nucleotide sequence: TGCAGTGCTAGAGATCGAGGCTCCTCTAAACTGTTTTTT.

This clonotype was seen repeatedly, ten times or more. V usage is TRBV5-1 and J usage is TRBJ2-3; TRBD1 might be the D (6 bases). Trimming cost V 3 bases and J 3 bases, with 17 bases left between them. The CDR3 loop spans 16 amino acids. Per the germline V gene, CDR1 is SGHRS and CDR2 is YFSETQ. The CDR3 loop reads CASSWATGLTTDTQYF. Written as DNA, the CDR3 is TGCGCCAGCAGCTGGGCCACAGGGTTGACGACAGATACGCAGTATTTT.

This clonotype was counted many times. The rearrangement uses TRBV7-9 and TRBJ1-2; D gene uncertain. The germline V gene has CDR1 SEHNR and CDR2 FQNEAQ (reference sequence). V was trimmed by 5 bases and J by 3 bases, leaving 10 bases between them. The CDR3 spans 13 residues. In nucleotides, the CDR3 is TGTGCCAGCAGCCCTAATCAGGACTATGGCTACACCTTC. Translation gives CASSPNQDYGYTF.

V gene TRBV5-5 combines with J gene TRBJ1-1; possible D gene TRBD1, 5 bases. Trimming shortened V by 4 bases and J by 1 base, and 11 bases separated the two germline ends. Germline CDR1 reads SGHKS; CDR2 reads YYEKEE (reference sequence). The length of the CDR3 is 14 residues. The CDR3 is CASSLEGPNTEAFF. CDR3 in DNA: TGTGCCAGCAGCCTTGAGGGGCCGAACACTGAAGCTTTCTTT.